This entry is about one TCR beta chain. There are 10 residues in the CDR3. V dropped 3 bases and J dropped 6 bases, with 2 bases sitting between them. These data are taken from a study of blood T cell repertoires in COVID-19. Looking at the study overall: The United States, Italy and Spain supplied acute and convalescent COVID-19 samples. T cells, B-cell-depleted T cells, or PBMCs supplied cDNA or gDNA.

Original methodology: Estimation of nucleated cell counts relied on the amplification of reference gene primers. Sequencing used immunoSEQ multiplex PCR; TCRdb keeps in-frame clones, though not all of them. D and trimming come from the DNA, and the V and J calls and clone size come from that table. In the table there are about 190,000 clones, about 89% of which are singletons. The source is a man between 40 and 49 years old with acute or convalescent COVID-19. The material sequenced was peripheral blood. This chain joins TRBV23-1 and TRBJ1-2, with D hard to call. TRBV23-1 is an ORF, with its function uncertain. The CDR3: CASSHDGYTF. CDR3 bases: TGCGCCAGCAGTCACGATGGCTACACCTTC.